This TCR beta chain originates from a study of cytotoxic CD8 clonotypes in ibrutinib-treated CLL. Study information: In all, about a dozen patients were relapsed/refractory, some 16 were treatment-naive and about 18 were IGHV unmutated. Study-wide results and caveats: Rising at ibrutinib response, clonality subsequently fell back toward baseline at progression. Sample timing was unmatched between remission and later-progressing patients; lymph nodes unstudied.

This clone occurred once. Its matching antigen is unknown. T cells were sequenced at a targeted depth of 1 in 200,000 to 1 in 1 million. The data were produced by immunoSEQ multiplex PCR, yet TCRdb's version contains in-frame clones alone and is incomplete. Here the sample spans roughly 180,000 clones, under 90% being singletons. The sequence came from a human donor with chronic lymphocytic leukemia. Sequenced material: PBMCs, taken after 24 months of ibrutinib treatment.

This chain's CDR3 is CASSDPGGSSYNEQFF. The CDR3 DNA reads TGTGCCAGCAGTGATCCCGGCGGTAGCTCCTACAATGAGCAGTTCTTC. The V call is TRBV2, the J call TRBJ2-1; D is ambiguous. Germline V gene data show CDR1 as SNHLY and CDR2 as FYNNEI. CDR3 length: 16 amino acids. V was clipped by 3 bases and J by 0 bases, with 12 bases between them.